Listed below are T cell receptor beta chains from one sample, sequenced in a study of cytomegalovirus exposure and HLA in healthy donors. TCRdb's table, derived via immunoSEQ multiplex PCR, lists solely in-frame clones and lacks some. The table shows 55,000 to 65,000 clones, with roughly 94% occurring only once. Sequencing was performed on PBMCs. Source of these receptors: a woman between 18 and 29 years old in good health and CMV-seropositive. Both conserved end residues are part of each CDR3. A D gene is named only where the DNA matches it firmly. Size is stated for part of the rows, as once, few or many counts, or as a class when the clone is expanded.

D	size	J	V	CDR3	DNA
NA	once	TRBJ1-5	TRBV25-1	CASSTDRFGTGSNQPQHF	TGTGCCAGCAGTACCGACCGGTTCGGAACGGGTAGCAATCAGCCCCAGCATTTT
NA	NA	TRBJ1-1	TRBV4-1	CASSQEISGAEAFF	TGCGCCAGCAGCCAAGAAATTTCGGGGGCTGAAGCTTTCTTT
TRBD1	NA	TRBJ1-3	TRBV6-5	CASSRDRFGNTIYF	TGTGCCAGCAGTAGGGACAGATTTGGAAACACCATATATTTT
TRBD1	NA	TRBJ1-4	TRBV5-8	CARSGGLKEKLFF	TGTGCCCGCTCAGGGGGCTTAAAAGAAAAACTGTTTTTT
TRBD2	NA	TRBJ2-5	TRBV9	CASSAQLAEETQYF	TGTGCCAGCAGCGCTCAACTAGCGGAAGAGACCCAGTACTTC
TRBD2	NA	TRBJ2-3	TRBV29-1	CSVDAGGGDTQYF	TGCAGCGTTGATGCGGGAGGGGGGGATACGCAGTATTTT
TRBD1	NA	TRBJ1-2	TRBV28	CASSSGTGLVANYGYTF	TGTGCCAGCAGTTCCGGGACAGGGCTTGTGGCTAACTATGGCTACACCTTC
TRBD1	NA	TRBJ2-7	TRBV5-6	CASSFTGTGGRLPVYF	TGTGCCAGCAGCTTCACTGGGACAGGGGGCCGCCTCCCAGTGTACTTC
TRBD1	NA	TRBJ2-1	TRBV7-8	CASSPDRGPYNEQFF	TGTGCCAGCAGCCCGGACAGGGGACCTTACAATGAGCAGTTCTTC
NA	NA	TRBJ2-1	TRBV28	CASSSPGVSYNEQFF	TGTGCCAGCAGTTCCCCAGGGGTATCCTACAATGAGCAGTTCTTC
TRBD2	NA	TRBJ2-3	TRBV7-6	CASRSRGWGGIEDTQYF	TGTGCCAGCAGGAGTCGGGGCTGGGGGGGTATTGAAGATACGCAGTATTTT
NA	NA	TRBJ1-2	TRBV15	CATSRDSHGYTF	TGTGCCACCAGCAGGGACAGCCATGGCTACACCTTC
TRBD1	NA	TRBJ2-3	TRBV6-5	CASSSGQAGTDTQYF	TGTGCCAGCAGCTCCGGACAGGCCGGCACAGATACGCAGTATTTT
TRBD2	few	TRBJ2-2	TRBV6-1	CASSFGTKAGELFF	TGTGCCAGCAGCTTTGGGACTAAGGCCGGGGAGCTGTTTTTT
NA	NA	TRBJ2-1	TRBV27	CASSFDYPNEQFF	TGTGCCAGCAGTTTTGACTACCCCAATGAGCAGTTCTTC
TRBD2	NA	TRBJ2-3	TRBV5-4	CASRLAGGTTDTQYF	TGTGCCAGCAGATTAGCGGGGGGGACCACAGATACGCAGTATTTT
NA	NA	TRBJ1-1	TRBV6-4	CASSVDSEGSEAFF	TGTGCCAGCAGTGTGGACAGCGAAGGGTCTGAAGCTTTCTTT
TRBD2	NA	TRBJ2-7	TRBV7-8	CASSAPGLVYYEQYF	TGTGCCAGCAGCGCACCGGGACTAGTTTACTACGAGCAGTACTTC
TRBD2	NA	TRBJ2-1	TRBV27	CASSLSLRLAGAIRGYNEQFF	TGTGCCAGCAGTTTAAGTTTGAGGCTAGCGGGAGCCATAAGGGGATACAATGAGCAGTTCTTC
NA	NA	TRBJ2-7	TRBV4-2	CASSQVMAGHSYEQYF	TGTGCCAGCAGCCAAGTCATGGCAGGACATTCTTACGAGCAGTACTTC
NA	NA	TRBJ1-2	TRBV5-4	CASSSEGGYGYTF	TGTGCCAGCAGCTCGGAAGGGGGCTATGGCTACACCTTC
NA	NA	TRBJ1-3	TRBV7-2	CASSLEVGHRGNTIYF	TGTGCCAGCAGCTTAGAGGTCGGACATAGGGGAAACACCATATATTTT
TRBD1	NA	TRBJ2-7	TRBV6-4	CASSGSKGAVQAYEQYF	TGTGCCAGCAGTGGATCCAAGGGGGCGGTACAGGCCTACGAGCAGTACTTC
NA	NA	TRBJ2-5	TRBV5-1	CASSLDAHVQETQYF	TGCGCCAGCAGCTTGGATGCGCACGTACAAGAGACCCAGTACTTC
NA	NA	TRBJ2-5	TRBV7-2	CASSLKTTQYF	TGTGCCAGCAGCCTAAAGACTACCCAGTACTTC
NA	NA	TRBJ1-1	TRBV6-5	CASSPRTDPEAFF	TGTGCCAGCAGTCCACGGACAGACCCTGAAGCTTTCTTT
NA	NA	TRBJ2-1	TRBV21-1	CATDSQSTYNEQFF	TGTGCCACCGACAGTCAATCAACCTACAATGAGCAGTTCTTC
NA	NA	TRBJ1-2	TRBV29-1	CSGTGTNYGYTF	TGCAGCGGAACCGGGACTAACTATGGCTACACCTTC
NA	NA	TRBJ1-1	TRBV5-4	CASSLDSLGTEAFF	TGTGCCAGCAGCCTGGACAGCCTGGGCACTGAAGCTTTCTTT
TRBD2	NA	TRBJ2-3	TRBV5-1	CASSLEGLASTDTQYF	TGCGCCAGCAGCTTGGAGGGACTAGCGAGCACAGATACGCAGTATTTT
NA	NA	TRBJ1-1	TRBV12-2	CASRLGREATRNTEAFF	TGTGCAAGTCGCTTAGGTAGAGAGGCGACCAGGAACACTGAAGCTTTCTTT
NA	NA	TRBJ2-4	TRBV28	CASSLGQGRNIQYF	TGTGCCAGCAGTTTAGGGCAGGGGAGAAACATTCAGTACTTC
NA	NA	TRBJ2-1	TRBV30	CAWAGYNEQFF	TGTGCCTGGGCAGGCTACAATGAGCAGTTCTTC
TRBD1	NA	TRBJ2-7	TRBV9	CASSAGTGFYEQYF	TGTGCCAGCAGCGCAGGGACAGGGTTTTACGAGCAGTACTTC
NA	NA	TRBJ1-1	TRBV6-1	CASRGWNTEAFF	TGTGCCAGCCGGGGATGGAACACTGAAGCTTTCTTT
NA	few	TRBJ2-2	TRBV19	CASLPYNTGELFF	TGTGCCAGTCTACCTTATAACACCGGGGAGCTGTTTTTT
TRBD2	NA	TRBJ2-7	TRBV18	CASSASGTSEQYF	TGTGCCAGCTCCGCCTCCGGGACTAGCGAGCAGTACTTC
TRBD2	NA	TRBJ2-1	TRBV7-8	CASSLVPGLAGTLGHEQFF	TGTGCCAGCAGCTTAGTCCCCGGACTAGCGGGAACATTAGGCCATGAGCAGTTCTTC
NA	NA	TRBJ2-7	TRBV20-1	CSASTTGKQYF	TGCAGTGCTAGCACCACAGGGAAGCAGTACTTC
NA	NA	TRBJ2-1	TRBV7-2	CASSLARRGLVFSLPEQFF	TGTGCCAGCAGCTTAGCGCGGAGGGGCTTGGTCTTTAGCTTACCCGAGCAGTTCTTC
TRBD1	NA	TRBJ2-1	TRBV6-5	CASSSGQGYNEQFF	TGTGCCAGCAGTTCCGGACAGGGCTACAATGAGCAGTTCTTC
TRBD1	NA	TRBJ2-1	TRBV10-2	CASSGTGVNSNEQFF	TGCGCCAGCAGCGGGACAGGGGTTAACAGCAATGAGCAGTTCTTC
NA	NA	TRBJ1-3	TRBV9	CASSALMGTGNTIYF	TGTGCCAGCAGCGCCTTAATGGGCACTGGAAACACCATATATTTT
NA	NA	TRBJ2-1	TRBV10-1	CASSEYGTLAGNEQFF	TGCGCCAGCAGTGAGTACGGGACACTCGCTGGGAATGAGCAGTTCTTC